The clone carrying this T cell receptor (beta chain) occurred a few times. Under the authors' procedure: Scientists estimated how many nucleated cells there were by amplifying reference gene primers. Assay used: immunoSEQ multiplex PCR; TCRdb lists only in-frame clones, some missing. V and J calls and clone size are copied from that table; D and trimming were computed from the DNA. Of under 90,000 clones listed, roughly 80% are singletons. This specimen comes from a study of blood T cell repertoires in COVID-19. Whole-study context: Sources were T cells, B-cell-depleted T cells, or PBMCs; the material itself was cDNA or gDNA.

Germline values: CDR1 SEHNR, CDR2 FQNEAQ (reference sequence). V lost 1 base and J 1 base, leaving 13 bases between the germline ends. The CDR3 covers 16 residues. The specimen was peripheral blood. The clonotype comes from a human donor in a cohort sampled during active COVID-19. The chain is built from TRBV7-9 and TRBJ1-1, with a weak D call TRBD1 (5 bases). The CDR3 loop is CASSLGGAQSNTEAFF. The CDR3 DNA is TGTGCCAGCAGCTTAGGCGGGGCCCAGTCGAACACTGAAGCTTTCTTT.